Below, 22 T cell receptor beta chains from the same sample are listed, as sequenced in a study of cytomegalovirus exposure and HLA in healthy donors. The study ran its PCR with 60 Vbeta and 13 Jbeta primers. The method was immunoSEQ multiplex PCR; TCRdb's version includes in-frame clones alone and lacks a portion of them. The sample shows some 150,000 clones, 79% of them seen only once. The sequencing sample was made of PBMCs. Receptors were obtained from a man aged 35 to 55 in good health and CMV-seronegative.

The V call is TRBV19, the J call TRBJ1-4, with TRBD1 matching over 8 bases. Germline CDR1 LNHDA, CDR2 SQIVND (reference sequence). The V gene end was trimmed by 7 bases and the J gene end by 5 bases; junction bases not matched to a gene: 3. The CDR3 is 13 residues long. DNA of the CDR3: TGTGCCAGTACCCGACAGGGGAATGAAAAACTGTTTTTT. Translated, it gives CASTRQGNEKLFF.

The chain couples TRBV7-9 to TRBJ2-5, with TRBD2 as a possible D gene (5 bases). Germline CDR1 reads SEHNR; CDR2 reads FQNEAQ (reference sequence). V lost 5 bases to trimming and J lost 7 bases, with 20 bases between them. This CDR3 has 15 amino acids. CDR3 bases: TGTGCCAGCAGCCCTCCGGGAAGAGAGGCAACGACCCAGTACTTC. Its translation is CASSPPGREATTQYF.

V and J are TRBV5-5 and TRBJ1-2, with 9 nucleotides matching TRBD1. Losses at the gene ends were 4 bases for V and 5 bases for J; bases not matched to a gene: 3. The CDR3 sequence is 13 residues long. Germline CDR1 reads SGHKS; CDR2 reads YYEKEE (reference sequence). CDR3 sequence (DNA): TGTGCCAGCAGCGTGGGACAGGGTTATGGCTACACCTTC. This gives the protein CASSVGQGYGYTF.

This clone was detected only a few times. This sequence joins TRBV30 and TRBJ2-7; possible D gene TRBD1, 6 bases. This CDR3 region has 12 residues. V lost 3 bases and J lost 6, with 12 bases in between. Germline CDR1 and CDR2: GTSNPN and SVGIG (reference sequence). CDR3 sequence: CAWSRGPSEQYF. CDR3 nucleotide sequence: TGTGCCTGGAGCAGGGGCCCGAGCGAGCAGTACTTC.

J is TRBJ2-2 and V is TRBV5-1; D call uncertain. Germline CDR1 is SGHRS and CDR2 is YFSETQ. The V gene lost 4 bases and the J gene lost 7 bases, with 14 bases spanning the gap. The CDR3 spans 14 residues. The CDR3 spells CASSPLESNGELFF. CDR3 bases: TGCGCCAGCAGCCCCTTAGAATCCAACGGGGAGCTGTTTTTT.

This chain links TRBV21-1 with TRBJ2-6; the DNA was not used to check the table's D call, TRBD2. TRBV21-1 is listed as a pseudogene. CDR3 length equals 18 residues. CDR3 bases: TGTGCCAGCAGAACTCTAGCGGGAGTGCGACATGGGGCCAACGTCCTGACTTTC. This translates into CASRTLAGVRHGANVLTF.

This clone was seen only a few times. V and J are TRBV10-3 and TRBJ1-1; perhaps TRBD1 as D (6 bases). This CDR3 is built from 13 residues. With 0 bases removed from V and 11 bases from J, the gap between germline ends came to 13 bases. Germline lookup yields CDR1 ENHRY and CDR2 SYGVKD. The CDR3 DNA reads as TGTGCCATCAGTGAGTCTGGGGACAACGATGCTTTCTTT. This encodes CAISESGDNDAFF.

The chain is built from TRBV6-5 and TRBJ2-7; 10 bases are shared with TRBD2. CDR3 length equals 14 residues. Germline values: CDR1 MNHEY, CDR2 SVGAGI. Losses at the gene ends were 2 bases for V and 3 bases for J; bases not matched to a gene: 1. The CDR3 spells CASSYGTSVYEQYF. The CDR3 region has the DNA TGTGCCAGCAGTTACGGGACTAGCGTCTACGAGCAGTACTTC.

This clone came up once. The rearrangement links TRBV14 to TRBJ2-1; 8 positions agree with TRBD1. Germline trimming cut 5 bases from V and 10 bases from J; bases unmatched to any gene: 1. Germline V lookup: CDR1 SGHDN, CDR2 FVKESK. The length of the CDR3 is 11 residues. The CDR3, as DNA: TGTGCCAGCAGCTGGACAGGGGAGCAGTTCTTC. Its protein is CASSWTGEQFF.

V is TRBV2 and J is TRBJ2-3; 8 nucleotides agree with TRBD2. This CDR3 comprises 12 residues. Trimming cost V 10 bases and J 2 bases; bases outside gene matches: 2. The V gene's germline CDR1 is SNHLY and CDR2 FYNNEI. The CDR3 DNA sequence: TGTGCCACGGGACTAGTCACAGATACGCAGTATTTT. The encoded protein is CATGLVTDTQYF. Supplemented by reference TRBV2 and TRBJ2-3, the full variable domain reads EPEVTQTPSHQVTQMGQEVILRCVPISNHLYFYWYRQILGQKVEFLVSFYNNEISEKSEIFDDQFSVERPDGSNFTLKIRSTKLEDSAMYFCATGLVTDTQYFGPGTRLTVL.

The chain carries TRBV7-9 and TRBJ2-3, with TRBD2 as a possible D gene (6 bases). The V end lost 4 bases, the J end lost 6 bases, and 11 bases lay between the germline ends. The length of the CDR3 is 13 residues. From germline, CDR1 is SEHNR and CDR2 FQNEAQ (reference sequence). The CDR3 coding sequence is TGTGCCAGCAGCTCCGGGGGTGGGGATACGCAGTATTTT. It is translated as CASSSGGGDTQYF.

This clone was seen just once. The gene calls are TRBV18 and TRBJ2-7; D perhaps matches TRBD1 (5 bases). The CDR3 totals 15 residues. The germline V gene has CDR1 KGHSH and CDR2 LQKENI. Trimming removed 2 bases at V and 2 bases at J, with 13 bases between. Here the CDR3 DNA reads TGTGCCAGCTCACCATCGCGGACACAGACCTACGAGCAGTACTTC. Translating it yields CASSPSRTQTYEQYF.

The CDR3 DNA reads TGTGCCAGCTCACCAGGACTAGCGGTTAGCACAGATACGCAGTATTTT. Its protein is CASSPGLAVSTDTQYF. The rearrangement uses TRBV18 and TRBJ2-3; 10 bases are a match to TRBD2. CDR1 and CDR2 from the germline V gene are KGHSH and LQKENI. This CDR3 spans 16 amino acids. The V and J ends lost 2 bases and 0 bases, in that order; junction bases with no gene match: 2.

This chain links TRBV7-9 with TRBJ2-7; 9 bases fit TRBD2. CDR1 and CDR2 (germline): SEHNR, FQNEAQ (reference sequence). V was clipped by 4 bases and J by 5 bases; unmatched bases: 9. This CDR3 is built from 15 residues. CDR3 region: CASSSLAGEVHEQYF. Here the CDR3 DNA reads TGTGCCAGCAGCTCCTTAGCGGGAGAGGTCCACGAGCAGTACTTC. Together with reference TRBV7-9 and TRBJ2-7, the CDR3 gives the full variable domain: DTGVSQNPRHKITKRGQNVTFRCDPISEHNRLYWYRQTLGQGPEFLTYFQNEAQLEKSRLLSDRFSAERPKGSFSTLEIQRTEQGDSAMYLCASSSLAGEVHEQYFGPGTRLTVT.

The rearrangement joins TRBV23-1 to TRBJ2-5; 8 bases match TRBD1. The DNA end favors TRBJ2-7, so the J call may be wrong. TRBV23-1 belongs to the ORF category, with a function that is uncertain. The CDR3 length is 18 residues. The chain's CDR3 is CASSQSRDRPARSYEQYF. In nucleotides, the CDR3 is TGCGCCAGCAGTCAATCGAGGGACAGGCCCGCTAGGTCCTACGAGCAGTACTTC.

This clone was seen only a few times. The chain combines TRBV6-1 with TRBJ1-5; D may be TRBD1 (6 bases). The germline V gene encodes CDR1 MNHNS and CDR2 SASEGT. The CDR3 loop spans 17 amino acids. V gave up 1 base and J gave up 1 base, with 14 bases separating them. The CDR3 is CASSEGTAGASNQPQHF. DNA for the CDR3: TGTGCCAGCAGTGAAGGGACAGCGGGGGCGAGCAATCAGCCCCAGCATTTT.

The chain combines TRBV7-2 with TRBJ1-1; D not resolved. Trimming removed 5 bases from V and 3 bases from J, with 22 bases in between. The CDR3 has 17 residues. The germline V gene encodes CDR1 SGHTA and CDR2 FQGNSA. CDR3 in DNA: TGTGCCAGCAGCCCGTGGACTGATACCTGGTTGGACACTGAAGCTTTCTTT. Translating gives CASSPWTDTWLDTEAFF.

CDR3 amino acids: CASSRQPSSNTGELFF. The CDR3 DNA reads TGTGCCAGCAGTAGACAGCCCTCCTCGAACACCGGGGAGCTGTTTTTT. The J gene is TRBJ2-2, the V gene TRBV2; D might be TRBD1 (5 bases). V lost 5 bases and J lost 0, with 13 bases in between. This CDR3 is 16 amino acids long. In germline, CDR1 is SNHLY, CDR2 FYNNEI.

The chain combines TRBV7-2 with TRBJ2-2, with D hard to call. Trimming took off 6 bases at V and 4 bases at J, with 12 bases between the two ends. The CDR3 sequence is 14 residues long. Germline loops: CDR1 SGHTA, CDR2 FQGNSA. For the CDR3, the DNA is TGTGCCAGCAGACATTCGTCTGGCACCGGGGAGCTGTTTTTT. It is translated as CASRHSSGTGELFF.

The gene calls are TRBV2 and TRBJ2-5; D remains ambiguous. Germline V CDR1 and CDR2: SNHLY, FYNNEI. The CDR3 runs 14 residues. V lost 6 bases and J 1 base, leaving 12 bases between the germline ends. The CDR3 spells CASSLGYRQETQYF. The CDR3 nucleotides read TGTGCCAGCAGCCTCGGGTACCGCCAAGAGACCCAGTACTTC.

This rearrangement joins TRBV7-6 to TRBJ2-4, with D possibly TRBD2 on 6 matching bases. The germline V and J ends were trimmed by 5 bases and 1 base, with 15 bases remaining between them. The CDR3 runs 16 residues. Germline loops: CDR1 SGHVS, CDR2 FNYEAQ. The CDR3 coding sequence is TGTGCCAGCAGCCCCAGCGGCGGAGGGGCCAAAAACATTCAGTACTTC. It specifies CASSPSGGGAKNIQYF.

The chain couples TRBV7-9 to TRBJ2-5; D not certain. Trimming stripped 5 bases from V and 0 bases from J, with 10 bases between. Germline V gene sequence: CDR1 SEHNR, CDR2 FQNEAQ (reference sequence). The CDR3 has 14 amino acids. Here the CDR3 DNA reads TGTGCCAGCAGCCCAACGGTATACCAAGAGACCCAGTACTTC. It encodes CASSPTVYQETQYF.